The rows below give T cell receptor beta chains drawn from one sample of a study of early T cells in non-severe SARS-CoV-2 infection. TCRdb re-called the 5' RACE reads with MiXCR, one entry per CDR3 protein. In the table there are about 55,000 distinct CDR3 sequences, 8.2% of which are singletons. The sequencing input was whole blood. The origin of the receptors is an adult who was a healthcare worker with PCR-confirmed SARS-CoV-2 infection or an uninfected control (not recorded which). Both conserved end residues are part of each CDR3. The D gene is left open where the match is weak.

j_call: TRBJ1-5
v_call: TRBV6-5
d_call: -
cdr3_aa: CASSYKVGQPQHF

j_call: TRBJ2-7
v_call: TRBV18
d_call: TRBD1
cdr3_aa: CASSRGTARSYEQYF

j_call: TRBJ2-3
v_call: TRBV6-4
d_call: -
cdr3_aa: CATRSTGGTDTQYF

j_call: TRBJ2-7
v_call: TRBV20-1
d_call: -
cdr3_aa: CSAPEGGTYEQYF

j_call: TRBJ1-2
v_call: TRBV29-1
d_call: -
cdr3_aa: CSVAGYDNYGYTF

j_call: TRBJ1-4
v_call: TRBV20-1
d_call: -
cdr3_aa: CSAGRNEKLFF

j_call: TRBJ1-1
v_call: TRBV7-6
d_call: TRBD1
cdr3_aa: CASSLRGLSEAFF

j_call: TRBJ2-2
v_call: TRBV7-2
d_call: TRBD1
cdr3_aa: CASSFRTGGSGELFF

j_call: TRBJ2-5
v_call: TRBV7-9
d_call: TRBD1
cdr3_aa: CASSLGTGLYEETQYF

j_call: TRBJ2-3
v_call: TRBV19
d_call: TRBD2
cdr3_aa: CASSKLAGEGTDTQYF

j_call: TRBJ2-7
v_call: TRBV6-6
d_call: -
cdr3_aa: CASEDGELQYF

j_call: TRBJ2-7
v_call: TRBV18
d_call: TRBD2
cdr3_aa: CASSPGTSGGRSSYEQYF

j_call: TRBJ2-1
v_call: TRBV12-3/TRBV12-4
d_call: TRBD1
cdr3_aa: CASSPTGGRWVNEQFF

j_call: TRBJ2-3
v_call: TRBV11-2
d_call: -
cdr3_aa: CASSLAGRDSTDTQYF

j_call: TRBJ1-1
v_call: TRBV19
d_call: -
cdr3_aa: CASSPGAGEAFF

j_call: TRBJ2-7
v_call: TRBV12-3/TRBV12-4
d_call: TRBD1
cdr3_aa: CASRETGYEQYF

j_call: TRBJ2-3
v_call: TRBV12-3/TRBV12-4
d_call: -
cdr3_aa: CASRGAVQIADTQYF

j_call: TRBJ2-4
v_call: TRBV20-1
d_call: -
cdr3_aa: CSAQLGVLKYF

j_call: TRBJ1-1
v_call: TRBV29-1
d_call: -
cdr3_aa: CSVTHRGENTEAFF

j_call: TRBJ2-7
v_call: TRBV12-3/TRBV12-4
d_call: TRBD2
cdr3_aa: CASSPRLAGSGEQYF

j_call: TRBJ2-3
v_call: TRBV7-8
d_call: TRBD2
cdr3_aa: CASSPGPGGPRDTDTQYF

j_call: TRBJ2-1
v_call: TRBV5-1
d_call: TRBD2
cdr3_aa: CASRAPGLGGNEQFF

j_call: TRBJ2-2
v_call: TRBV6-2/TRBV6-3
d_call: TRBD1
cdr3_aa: CASTGTGTGELFF

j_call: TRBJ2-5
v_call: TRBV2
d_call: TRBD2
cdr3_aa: CASSGSVAGGQETQYF

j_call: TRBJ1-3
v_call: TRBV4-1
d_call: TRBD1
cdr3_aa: CASSPEGASGNTIYF

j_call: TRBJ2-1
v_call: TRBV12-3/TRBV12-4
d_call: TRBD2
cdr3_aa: CASSRTSANEQFF

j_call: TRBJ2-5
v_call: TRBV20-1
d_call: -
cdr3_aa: CSATIGQRETQYF

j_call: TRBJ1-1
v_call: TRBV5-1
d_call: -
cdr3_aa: CASWSNQGTEAFF

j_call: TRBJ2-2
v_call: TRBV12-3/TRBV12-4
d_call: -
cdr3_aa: CASSTIEAGELFF

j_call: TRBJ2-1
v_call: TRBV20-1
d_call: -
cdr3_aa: CSATRLSSWYYNEQFF

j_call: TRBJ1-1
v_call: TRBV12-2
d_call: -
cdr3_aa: CALPGGGTEAFF